This is a list of T cell receptor beta chains from one sample in a study of blood T cell repertoires in COVID-19. Profiling relied on immunoSEQ multiplex PCR, and the TCRdb table lists in-frame clones only, not all of them. The table has some 150,000 clones, around 85% seen once. Sample: peripheral blood. All receptors come from a woman aged 55-75 years with acute or convalescent COVID-19. Each CDR3 is given with its conserved first and last residue. A D gene is named only where the DNA matches it firmly. Clone size, where shown, is once, few, many, or a class for clones that have expanded.

V gene: TRBV19; J gene: TRBJ1-5; clone size: .; D gene: .; CDR3 DNA: TGTGCCAGTAGGCCACAGGGAAATAGCAATCAGCCCCAGCATTTT; CDR3 protein: CASRPQGNSNQPQHF
V gene: TRBV9; J gene: TRBJ1-2; clone size: .; D gene: .; CDR3 DNA: TGTGCCAGCAGCCAAGAAACGGAGGTCGGGACCTTC; CDR3 protein: CASSQETEVGTF
V gene: TRBV6-5; J gene: TRBJ1-2; clone size: .; D gene: .; CDR3 DNA: TGTGCCAGCAGTTACTTTCTGGGGGGGGGCTATGATGGCTACACCTTC; CDR3 protein: CASSYFLGGGYDGYTF
V gene: TRBV6-5; J gene: TRBJ1-1; clone size: .; D gene: TRBD1; CDR3 DNA: TGTGCCAGCGTAAGACAGGGAGACACTGAAGCTTTCTTT; CDR3 protein: CASVRQGDTEAFF
V gene: TRBV4-1; J gene: TRBJ2-1; clone size: .; D gene: TRBD1; CDR3 DNA: TGCGCCAGCAGCCAGACAGGGGCGTCGAGGAGCTCCTACAATGAGCAGTTCTTC; CDR3 protein: CASSQTGASRSSYNEQFF
V gene: TRBV5-6; J gene: TRBJ1-1; clone size: .; D gene: TRBD1; CDR3 DNA: TGTGCCAGCAGCACGAACAGGGGGCGGTCAATGAACACTGAAGCTTTCTTT; CDR3 protein: CASSTNRGRSMNTEAFF
V gene: TRBV5-1; J gene: TRBJ1-1; clone size: once; D gene: TRBD1; CDR3 DNA: TGCGCCAGCAGCTGGGGACAGCTGAACACTGAAGCTTTCTTT; CDR3 protein: CASSWGQLNTEAFF
V gene: TRBV6-6; J gene: TRBJ1-1; clone size: .; D gene: TRBD1; CDR3 DNA: TGTGCCAGCAGTTACTCGGGGACAGAGAACACTGAAGCTTTCTTT; CDR3 protein: CASSYSGTENTEAFF
V gene: TRBV27; J gene: TRBJ2-3; clone size: .; D gene: TRBD2; CDR3 DNA: TGTGCCAGCAGTTTATTGGTGGGGGGGACAGATACGCAGTATTTT; CDR3 protein: CASSLLVGGTDTQYF
V gene: TRBV28; J gene: TRBJ1-2; clone size: .; D gene: TRBD1; CDR3 DNA: TGTGCCAGCACCATTGACAGGGCTCGGGGCTACACCTTC; CDR3 protein: CASTIDRARGYTF
V gene: TRBV7-3; J gene: TRBJ1-2; clone size: .; D gene: TRBD1; CDR3 DNA: TGTGCCAGCAGCTTGTCGGACAGGGGGAACTATGGCTACACCTTC; CDR3 protein: CASSLSDRGNYGYTF
V gene: TRBV9; J gene: TRBJ1-1; clone size: .; D gene: .; CDR3 DNA: TGTGCCAGCAGCGTAAGAGATCTGAACACTGAAGCTTTCTTT; CDR3 protein: CASSVRDLNTEAFF